The source of this TCR beta chain is a study of human T cells and chemical hapten exposure. About this clonotype itself: Its antigen is still unknown.

Indicated time point: patch test 1, 2 weeks after DPC sensitization. The treatment was: therapeutic diphenylcyclopropenone sensitization with weekly scalp DPC. Overall study findings and caveats: Patch test score was positively correlated with the counts of PT1 expanded TCRs.

In the original workflow: Counts of TCRs in each sample centred on a median of around 99,000 and extended from roughly 25,000 to 750,000. TCRdb fed the RACE reads into MiXCR, producing one record per CDR3 protein. It is TCRdb's table, rather than the study itself, that gives the V and J calls and clone size. The sample includes 90,000 to 120,000 distinct CDR3 sequences, approximately 9.9% of them seen just once. The CDR3 spans 15 residues. The germline V gene encodes CDR1 LNHNV and CDR2 YYDKDF (reference sequence). The ends were cut back, 1 base at V and 5 bases at J, with 13 bases in the middle. The clonotype was recovered from a woman between 40 and 55 years old with alopecia areata. Some clones in this sample may be carry-over from other donors' samples. Specimen: whole blood, collected in connection with sensitization to the hapten diphenylcyclopropenone (DPC). This chain uses TRBV15 with TRBJ2-3; D is tentatively TRBD1 or TRBD2 (6 bases each). The CDR3 region is CATSRGGADQDTQYF. The CDR3 nucleotides are TGTGCCACCAGCAGAGGGGGGGCGGACCAAGATACGCAGTATTTT.